This paragraph reports one TCR beta chain. Its antigen is unknown. The sample belongs to a study of cytomegalovirus exposure and HLA in healthy donors. Primers for the PCR totalled 60 Vbeta and 13 Jbeta. Profiled with immunoSEQ multiplex PCR; TCRdb holds only in-frame clones, not every one. The table records about 160,000 clones, roughly 80% of them present only once. Study-wide results and limits: The HLA-A and HLA-B alleles of most subjects were reportedly predicted accurately from TCR beta sequences. The classifier, whose performance was assessed in both the original and validation cohorts, reportedly diagnosed cytomegalovirus status with high specificity and sensitivity. There were 150 to 200 TCR beta chains listed as cytomegalovirus-associated.

The source of this sequence is a male donor in good health and CMV-seropositive. The specimen was PBMCs.

The CDR3 is CATGTSGGEQFF. The CDR3 region has the DNA TGTGCCACCGGGACTAGCGGGGGTGAGCAGTTCTTC. The chain has TRBV9 and TRBJ2-1; TRBD2 matches 14 bases. Germline-derived CDR1 and CDR2 are SGDLS and YYNGEE. Losses at the gene ends were 9 bases for V and 9 bases for J; bases not matched to a gene: 2. The CDR3 is made up of 12 amino acids.